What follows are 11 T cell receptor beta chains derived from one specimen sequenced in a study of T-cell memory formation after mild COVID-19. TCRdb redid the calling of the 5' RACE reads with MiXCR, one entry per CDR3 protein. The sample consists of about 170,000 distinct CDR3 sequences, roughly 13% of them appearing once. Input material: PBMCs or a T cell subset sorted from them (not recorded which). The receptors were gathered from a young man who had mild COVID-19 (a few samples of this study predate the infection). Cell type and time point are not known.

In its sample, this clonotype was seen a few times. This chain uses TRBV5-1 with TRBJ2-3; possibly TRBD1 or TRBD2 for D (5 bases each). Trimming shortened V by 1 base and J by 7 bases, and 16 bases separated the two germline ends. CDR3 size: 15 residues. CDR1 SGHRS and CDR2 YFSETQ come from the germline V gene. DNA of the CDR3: TGCGCCAGCAGCTTGTCAACTCCGGGGACGAATACGCAGTATTTT. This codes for CASSLSTPGTNTQYF.

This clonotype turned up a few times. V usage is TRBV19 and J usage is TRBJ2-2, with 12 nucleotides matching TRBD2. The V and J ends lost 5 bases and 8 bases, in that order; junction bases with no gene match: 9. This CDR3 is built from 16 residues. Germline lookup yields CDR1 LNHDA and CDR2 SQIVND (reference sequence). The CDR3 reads CASSRRTSGAGGELFF. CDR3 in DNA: TGTGCCAGTAGTCGTAGGACTAGCGGGGCTGGAGGGGAGCTGTTTTTT.

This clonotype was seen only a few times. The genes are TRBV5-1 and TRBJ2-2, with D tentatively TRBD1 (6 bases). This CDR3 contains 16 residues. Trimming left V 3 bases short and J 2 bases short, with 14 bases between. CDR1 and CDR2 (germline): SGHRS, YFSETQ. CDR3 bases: TGCGCCAGCAGCTCACAGGGTGTCGGAAACACCGGGGAGCTGTTTTTT. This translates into CASSSQGVGNTGELFF.

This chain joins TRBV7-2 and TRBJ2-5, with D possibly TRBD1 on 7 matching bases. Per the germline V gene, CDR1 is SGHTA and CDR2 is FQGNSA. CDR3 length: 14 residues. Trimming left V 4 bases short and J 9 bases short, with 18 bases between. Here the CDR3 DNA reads TGTGCCAGCAGCTCCTCCTCTAGCAGGGGGGCCCAGTACTTC. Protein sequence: CASSSSSSRGAQYF.

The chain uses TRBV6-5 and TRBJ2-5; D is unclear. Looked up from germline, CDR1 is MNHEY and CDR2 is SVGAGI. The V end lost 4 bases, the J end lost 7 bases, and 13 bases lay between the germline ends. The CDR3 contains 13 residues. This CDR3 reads CASSSTRSGTQYF. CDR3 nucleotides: TGTGCCAGCAGTTCTACCAGGTCGGGGACCCAGTACTTC.

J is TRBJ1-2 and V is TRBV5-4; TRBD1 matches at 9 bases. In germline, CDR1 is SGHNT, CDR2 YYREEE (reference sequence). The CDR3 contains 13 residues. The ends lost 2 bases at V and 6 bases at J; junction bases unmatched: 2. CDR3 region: CASSLQGADGYTF. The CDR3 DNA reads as TGTGCCAGCAGCTTACAGGGGGCTGATGGCTACACCTTC.

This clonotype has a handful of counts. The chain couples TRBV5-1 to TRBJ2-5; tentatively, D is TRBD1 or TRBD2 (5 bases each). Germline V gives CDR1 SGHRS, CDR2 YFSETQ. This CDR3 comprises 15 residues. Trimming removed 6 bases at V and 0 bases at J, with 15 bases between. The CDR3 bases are TGCGCCAGCACCCCGGGACGGCAGTACCAAGAGACCCAGTACTTC. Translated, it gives CASTPGRQYQETQYF.

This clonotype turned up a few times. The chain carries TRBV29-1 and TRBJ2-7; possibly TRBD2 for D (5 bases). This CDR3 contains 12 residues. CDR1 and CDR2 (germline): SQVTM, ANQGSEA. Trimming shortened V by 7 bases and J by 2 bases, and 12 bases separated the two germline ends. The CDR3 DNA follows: TGCAGCGCCAGGACTGGAACCTACGAGCAGTACTTC. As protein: CSARTGTYEQYF.

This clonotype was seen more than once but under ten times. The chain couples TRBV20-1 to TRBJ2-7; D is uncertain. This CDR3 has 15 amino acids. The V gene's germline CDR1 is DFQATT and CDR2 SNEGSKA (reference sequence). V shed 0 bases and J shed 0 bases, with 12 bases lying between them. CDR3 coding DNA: TGCAGTGCTAGAGATATGAGCGCGAGCTCCTACGAGCAGTACGTC. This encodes CSARDMSASSYEQYV.

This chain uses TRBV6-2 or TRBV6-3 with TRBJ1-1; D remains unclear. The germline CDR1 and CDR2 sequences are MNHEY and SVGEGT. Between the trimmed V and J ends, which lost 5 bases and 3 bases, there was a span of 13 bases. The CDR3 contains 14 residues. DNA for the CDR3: TGTGCCAGCAGTCGCATCGCTGGGCACACTGAAGCTTTCTTT. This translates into CASSRIAGHTEAFF.

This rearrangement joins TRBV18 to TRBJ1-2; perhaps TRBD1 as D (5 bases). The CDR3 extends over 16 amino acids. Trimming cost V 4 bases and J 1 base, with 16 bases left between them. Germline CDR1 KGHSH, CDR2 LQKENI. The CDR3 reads CASSLGTPHNNYGYTF. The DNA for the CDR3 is TGTGCCAGCTCACTCGGGACGCCGCACAATAACTATGGCTACACCTTC.